The 28 T cell receptor beta chains listed next were all sequenced from one sample in a study of human versus mouse CDR3 diversity and MHC coevolution. TCRdb's table, derived via immunoSEQ multiplex PCR, lists solely in-frame clones and lacks some. Of tens of thousands of clones in the sample, 85% to 95% are singletons; the top ten hold 1.3% to 1.5%. Sequenced material: naive CD4+ T cells from blood. The subset was: CD45RO-negative CD62L-positive naive CD4 T cells. Receptors originate from a person aged 25 to 69 in good health.

A few counts support this clone. The chain employs TRBV19 and TRBJ1-5; the match to TRBD1 covers 7 bases. CDR1 and CDR2 from the germline V gene are LNHDA and SQIVND (reference sequence). This CDR3 is built from 12 residues. Losses at the gene ends were 5 bases for V and 11 bases for J; bases not matched to a gene: 6. CDR3 loop: CASSVSTGTQHF. The CDR3, as DNA: TGTGCCAGTAGTGTCTCGACAGGGACCCAGCATTTT.

This clone is a singleton in its sample. The genes are TRBV7-6 and TRBJ1-4; 7 nucleotides match TRBD1. Germline lookup yields CDR1 SGHVS and CDR2 FNYEAQ. This CDR3 comprises 15 residues. With V trimmed by 1 base and J by 8 bases, 7 bases remained unmatched. The CDR3 protein is CASSLDRTGGEKLFF. CDR3 nucleotide sequence: TGTGCCAGCAGCTTAGATAGGACAGGAGGGGAAAAACTGTTTTTT.

The CDR3 coding sequence is TGTGCCAGCAGCCCGCGACGCGCACTAGCGCTGACCCATGAAGCTTTCTTT. It specifies CASSPRRALALTHEAFF. The V call is TRBV11-2, the J call TRBJ1-1; D gene uncertain. The ends were cut back, 5 bases at V and 7 bases at J, with 26 bases in the middle. The germline CDR1 and CDR2 sequences are SGHAT and FQNNGV. The CDR3 extends over 17 amino acids.

The J gene is TRBJ2-7, the V gene TRBV9; a possible D gene is TRBD1 (6 bases). V was shortened by 4 bases and J by 6 bases, with 11 bases between the two germline ends. CDR1 is SGDLS, CDR2 YYNGEE, per germline. This CDR3 comprises 12 residues. The CDR3 DNA reads as TGTGCCAGCAGCCTCGAGGGGGTCGAGCAGTACTTC. Residues: CASSLEGVEQYF.

The V call is TRBV5-6, the J call TRBJ1-3; 12 nucleotides line up with TRBD1. The germline CDR1 and CDR2 sequences are SGHDT and YYEEEE. The CDR3 covers 16 residues. The ends lost 4 bases at V and 4 bases at J; junction bases unmatched: 6. The CDR3 loop is CASSDLGQGAGNTIYF. The DNA for the CDR3 is TGTGCCAGCAGCGACCTGGGACAGGGGGCAGGAAACACCATATATTTT.

The V call is TRBV2, the J call TRBJ1-1, with 7 bases that match TRBD1. The V segment lost 10 bases and the J segment 0 bases; nucleotides outside the gene matches: 5. The CDR3 totals 13 residues. CDR1 and CDR2 from the germline V gene are SNHLY and FYNNEI. CDR3 amino acids: CANRGQLNTEAFF. The CDR3 nucleotides are TGTGCCAATAGGGGACAGCTGAACACTGAAGCTTTCTTT.

This rearrangement joins TRBV5-1 to TRBJ2-1; tentative D call: TRBD2 (5 bases). CDR3 size: 13 residues. V lost 2 bases to trimming and J lost 5 bases, with 8 bases between them. The germline V gene has CDR1 SGHRS and CDR2 YFSETQ. CDR3 DNA sequence: TGCGCCAGCAGCTTCGGACTGAACAATGAGCAGTTCTTC. Translation: CASSFGLNNEQFF.

V is TRBV5-1 and J is TRBJ2-1, with 7 bases fitting TRBD2. The CDR3 consists of 15 residues. Per the germline V gene, CDR1 is SGHRS and CDR2 is YFSETQ. Losses at the gene ends were 7 bases for V and 7 bases for J; bases not matched to a gene: 14. CDR3 protein: CASAYMPSGKNEQFF. The CDR3 bases are TGCGCCAGCGCCTATATGCCTAGCGGAAAGAATGAGCAGTTCTTC.

The V call is TRBV6-8, the J call TRBJ2-1; TRBD1 matches at 8 bases. CDR1 MNHGY and CDR2 SAAAGT come from the germline V gene. Germline trimming cut 2 bases from V and 4 bases from J; bases unmatched to any gene: 4. This CDR3 is 15 amino acids long. In DNA form, the CDR3 reads TGTGCCAGCAGTTACGAGACAGGGGTTTACAATGAGCAGTTCTTC. Translated, it gives CASSYETGVYNEQFF.

The rearrangement links TRBV7-2 to TRBJ2-7; D is undetermined. V lost 1 base and J lost 6, with 13 bases in between. This CDR3 is built from 14 residues. CDR1 is SGHTA and CDR2 is FQGNSA in the germline V gene. The CDR3 here is CASSLGAEYREQYF. The CDR3 coding sequence is TGTGCCAGCAGCTTAGGGGCCGAATACCGCGAGCAGTACTTC. The complete variable domain, with remaining parts taken from reference TRBV7-2 and TRBJ2-7, reads GAGVSQSPSNKVTEKGKDVELRCDPISGHTALYWYRQSLGQGLEFLIYFQGNSAPDKSGLPSDRFSAERTGGSVSTLTIQRTQQEDSAVYLCASSLGAEYREQYFGPGTRLTVT.

This chain joins TRBV14 and TRBJ1-4; 9 bases fit TRBD1. V gave up 0 bases and J gave up 8 bases; unmatched junction bases: 4. Germline lookup yields CDR1 SGHDN and CDR2 FVKESK. This CDR3 has 15 amino acids. In DNA, the CDR3 is TGTGCCAGCAGCCAAGACGGACAGGGGAGGGAAAAACTGTTTTTT. As protein: CASSQDGQGREKLFF.

The rearrangement uses TRBV9 and TRBJ2-7; tentative D call: TRBD1 (5 bases). This CDR3 is built from 16 residues. The V gene lost 0 bases and the J gene lost 5 bases, with 18 bases spanning the gap. Germline CDR1 SGDLS, CDR2 YYNGEE. The CDR3 loop reads CASSVAQSDSTHEQYF. The CDR3 DNA reads as TGTGCCAGCAGCGTAGCCCAAAGCGACAGTACCCACGAGCAGTACTTC.

V is TRBV19 and J is TRBJ1-5, with a tentative D call TRBD1 (6 bases). Per the germline V gene, CDR1 is LNHDA and CDR2 is SQIVND (reference sequence). V dropped 9 bases and J dropped 6 bases, with 18 bases sitting between them. This CDR3 comprises 14 residues. The CDR3 loop reads CASARQDFTQPQHF. CDR3 DNA sequence: TGTGCCAGCGCCCGACAGGACTTCACTCAGCCCCAGCATTTT.

The CDR3 DNA is TGTGCCAGTAGTATAGATAAGTCCGGGGCTAACTATGGCTACACCTTC. As protein: CASSIDKSGANYGYTF. The chain employs TRBV19 and TRBJ1-2; unclear D gene. The CDR3 has 16 residues. Between the trimmed V and J ends, which lost 0 bases and 0 bases, there was a span of 11 bases. CDR1 is LNHDA, CDR2 SQIVND, per germline (reference sequence). Full variable domain (outside the CDR3, taken from reference TRBV19 and TRBJ1-2): DGGITQSPKYLFRKEGQNVTLSCEQNLNHDAMYWYRQDPGQGLRLIYYSQIVNDFQKGDIAEGYSVSREKKESFPLTVTSAQKNPTAFYLCASSIDKSGANYGYTFGSGTRLTVV.

V and J are TRBV28 and TRBJ2-7, with TRBD1 matching over 11 bases. CDR1 and CDR2 (germline): MDHEN, SYDVKM. This CDR3 is 17 amino acids long. The junction had 13 bases not matched to a gene; V was cut back by 5 bases and J by 4 bases. The CDR3 DNA is TGTGCCAGCAGTCCAAGGGGGACAGGGGGAACGTTGTACGAGCAGTACTTC. Amino acids: CASSPRGTGGTLYEQYF. Full variable domain (outside the CDR3, taken from reference TRBV28 and TRBJ2-7): DVKVTQSSRYLVKRTGEKVFLECVQDMDHENMFWYRQDPGLGLRLIYFSYDVKMKEKGDIPEGYSVSREKKERFSLILESASTNQTSMYLCASSPRGTGGTLYEQYFGPGTRLTVT.

CDR3 DNA sequence: TGTGCCAGTAGTTTGACAGGGGGCGTAGGGGAGCTGTTTTTT. It yields the protein CASSLTGGVGELFF. J is TRBJ2-2 and V is TRBV19, with TRBD1 identical over 10 bases. This CDR3 region has 14 residues. Germline V lookup: CDR1 LNHDA, CDR2 SQIVND (reference sequence). J was trimmed by 8 bases and V by 5 bases; bases with no gene match: 5. The full variable domain, with the rest looked up from reference TRBV19 and TRBJ2-2, is DGGITQSPKYLFRKEGQNVTLSCEQNLNHDAMYWYRQDPGQGLRLIYYSQIVNDFQKGDIAEGYSVSREKKESFPLTVTSAQKNPTAFYLCASSLTGGVGELFFGEGSRLTVL.

The V gene is TRBV5-6, the J gene TRBJ2-5; D is uncertain. The J call may be faulty, since TRBJ2-7 better matches the DNA end. This CDR3 contains 16 residues. Germline V gives CDR1 SGHDT, CDR2 YYEEEE. The CDR3 region is CASSLMGFQAVYEQYF. The CDR3 DNA is TGTGCCAGCAGCTTGATGGGTTTCCAGGCAGTCTACGAGCAGTACTTC.

The genes are TRBV4-3 and TRBJ2-7; D might be TRBD2 (5 bases). Trimming took off 0 bases at V and 2 bases at J, with 8 bases between the two ends. This CDR3 is built from 14 residues. Germline V gene lookup returns CDR1 LGHNA and CDR2 YSLEER. The DNA for the CDR3 is TGCGCCAGCAGCCAAGATGAGGGAACCTACGAGCAGTACTTC. It translates to CASSQDEGTYEQYF.

The chain has TRBV30 and TRBJ2-7; 10 positions agree with TRBD1. Germline CDR1 and CDR2: GTSNPN and SVGIG (reference sequence). The CDR3 sequence is 14 residues long. With V trimmed by 3 bases and J by 3 bases, 5 bases remained unmatched. This chain's CDR3 is CAWRADRGHYEQYF. The DNA of the CDR3 is TGTGCCTGGAGAGCCGACAGGGGGCACTACGAGCAGTACTTC.

The chain couples TRBV6-1 to TRBJ1-1, with TRBD1 matching 10 bases. The germline V gene encodes CDR1 MNHNS and CDR2 SASEGT. The J segment lost 6 bases and the V segment lost 6 bases, leaving 7 bases of the junction unmatched. The CDR3 covers 14 residues. The CDR3 sequence is CASRRDRGSAEAFF. In nucleotides, the CDR3 is TGTGCCAGCAGACGGGACAGGGGAAGCGCTGAAGCTTTCTTT.

This chain joins TRBV5-8 and TRBJ2-2; D might be TRBD1 (6 bases). With 7 bases removed from V and 1 base from J, the gap between germline ends came to 11 bases. Looked up from germline, CDR1 is SGHTS and CDR2 is YDEGEE. This CDR3 comprises 14 residues. CDR3 coding DNA: TGTGCCAGCCAGAAGGGGGAGAACACCGGGGAGCTGTTTTTT. This gives the protein CASQKGENTGELFF.

The chain recombines TRBV5-4 with TRBJ1-2; 8 nucleotides agree with TRBD1. Trimming removed 4 bases from V and 2 bases from J; junction bases left unmatched: 4. Germline-derived CDR1 and CDR2 are SGHNT and YYREEE (reference sequence). This CDR3 is 14 amino acids long. Written as DNA, the CDR3 is TGTGCCAGCAGCCTTCGACAGGGGAACTATGGCTACACCTTC. This encodes CASSLRQGNYGYTF.

The chain employs TRBV11-2 and TRBJ2-5; D may be TRBD1 (6 bases). Trimming removed 1 base from V and 4 bases from J, with 7 bases in between. The CDR3 contains 13 residues. Germline CDR1 and CDR2: SGHAT and FQNNGV. The CDR3, as DNA: TGTGCCAGCAGCTTAGGGGGGCGAGAGACCCAGTACTTC. As protein: CASSLGGRETQYF.

The chain joins TRBV7-9 to TRBJ2-1, with 7 positions matching TRBD2. This CDR3 spans 16 amino acids. With 5 bases clipped from V and 7 bases from J, the junction kept 14 bases outside the gene matches. Germline values: CDR1 SEHNR, CDR2 FQNEAQ (reference sequence). The CDR3 is CASSPLGAGPLNEQFF. CDR3 DNA: TGTGCCAGCAGCCCCCTAGGAGCGGGGCCCCTTAATGAGCAGTTCTTC. The complete variable domain, with remaining parts taken from reference TRBV7-9 and TRBJ2-1, reads DTGVSQNPRHKITKRGQNVTFRCDPISEHNRLYWYRQTLGQGPEFLTYFQNEAQLEKSRLLSDRFSAERPKGSFSTLEIQRTEQGDSAMYLCASSPLGAGPLNEQFFGPGTRLTVL.

This sequence joins TRBV7-8 and TRBJ2-7; 11 bases match TRBD1. Germline V lookup: CDR1 SGHVS, CDR2 FQNEAQ. This CDR3 comprises 16 residues. Trimming cost V 11 bases and J 2 bases; bases outside gene matches: 14. The CDR3 loop reads CASSERTGGYPYEQYF. The CDR3 bases are TGTGCCTCATCCGAACGGACAGGGGGCTACCCCTACGAGCAGTACTTC.

The chain combines TRBV2 with TRBJ1-1; 10 nucleotides line up with TRBD1. V gave up 9 bases and J gave up 7 bases; unmatched junction bases: 2. The germline V gene encodes CDR1 SNHLY and CDR2 FYNNEI. The length of the CDR3 is 11 residues. This CDR3 is CASRDRGEAFF. As DNA, the CDR3 is TGTGCCAGTCGGGACAGGGGTGAAGCTTTCTTT.

The V call is TRBV9, the J call TRBJ2-5; 9 nucleotides agree with TRBD2. This CDR3 comprises 15 residues. Germline lookup yields CDR1 SGDLS and CDR2 YYNGEE. The ends lost 0 bases at V and 5 bases at J; junction bases unmatched: 5. The CDR3 spells CASSVAQAGGETQYF. The CDR3 DNA reads TGTGCCAGCAGCGTAGCTCAAGCGGGAGGTGAGACCCAGTACTTC.

The chain couples TRBV5-8 to TRBJ1-1; D not certain. CDR1 is SGHTS, CDR2 YDEGEE, per germline. This CDR3 is 14 amino acids long. V was shortened by 0 bases and J by 7 bases, with 13 bases between the two germline ends. CDR3 protein: CASSLGAGYNEAFF. The CDR3 DNA is TGTGCCAGCAGCTTGGGGGCTGGGTATAATGAAGCTTTCTTT.